The 27 T cell receptor beta chains listed next were all sequenced from one sample in a study of blood T cell repertoires in COVID-19. The repertoire was sequenced with immunoSEQ multiplex PCR; TCRdb's copy has only in-frame clones and lacks some. Of about 410,000 clones in the sample, approximately 90% are singletons; the top ten hold around 1.4%. Sequencing was done on a sample of peripheral blood. All receptors come from a woman under 40 with active or convalescent COVID-19.

CDR3 protein: CASRLDMNTGELFF. In DNA form, the CDR3 reads TGTGCCAGCAGACTAGATATGAACACCGGGGAGCTGTTTTTT. The rearrangement uses TRBV6-5 and TRBJ2-2, with TRBD2 as a possible D gene (5 bases). The CDR3 has 14 residues. Germline values: CDR1 MNHEY, CDR2 SVGAGI. V lost 6 bases and J 1 base, leaving 9 bases between the germline ends.

This chain links TRBV19 with TRBJ1-3; tentatively, D is TRBD1 (6 bases). The germline V gene has CDR1 LNHDA and CDR2 SQIVND (reference sequence). CDR3 size: 19 residues. The V end lost 3 bases, the J end lost 0 bases, and 21 bases lay between the germline ends. The CDR3 reads CASSIFGARGTFSGNTIYF. For the CDR3, the DNA is TGTGCCAGTAGTATCTTTGGGGCCAGGGGCACCTTCTCTGGAAACACCATATATTTT.

This rearrangement joins TRBV4-1 to TRBJ2-7; a possible D gene is TRBD2 (6 bases). The germline V gene encodes CDR1 MGHRA and CDR2 YSYEKL. This CDR3 has 16 amino acids. The V gene lost 4 bases and the J gene lost 2 bases, with 18 bases spanning the gap. This chain's CDR3 is CASSPRRSGQTYEQYF. The CDR3, as DNA: TGCGCCAGCAGCCCCCGGCGGAGCGGGCAAACCTACGAGCAGTACTTC.

The chain recombines TRBV13 with TRBJ1-3; D is unresolved. This CDR3 is built from 12 residues. Germline CDR1 and CDR2: PRHDT and FYEKMQ (reference sequence). The germline V and J ends were trimmed by 5 bases and 7 bases, with 9 bases remaining between them. The CDR3 DNA is TGTGCCAGCAGCCCCCAGATGAACACCATATATTTT. Amino acids: CASSPQMNTIYF. Looking up the rest from reference TRBV13 and TRBJ1-3 gives the full variable domain: AAGVIQSPRHLIKEKRETATLKCYPIPRHDTVYWYQQGPGQDPQFLISFYEKMQSDKGSIPDRFSAQQFSDYHSELNMSSLELGDSALYFCASSPQMNTIYFGEGSWLTVV.

CDR3 bases: TGTGCCAGCAGCCGGACAGGGCGCGAGCAGTACTTC. It translates to CASSRTGREQYF. V and J are TRBV27 and TRBJ2-7; 8 nucleotides match TRBD1. CDR3 length: 12 residues. Germline V gene sequence: CDR1 MNHEY, CDR2 SMNVEV (reference sequence). Losses at the gene ends were 6 bases for V and 6 bases for J; bases not matched to a gene: 4.

This clone was counted between two and nine times. V gene TRBV6-5 combines with J gene TRBJ1-1; a weak D match, TRBD1 (5 bases). The CDR3 loop spans 13 amino acids. Germline assignment: CDR1 MNHEY and CDR2 SVGAGI. Between the trimmed V and J ends, which lost 7 bases and 5 bases, there was a span of 14 bases. The CDR3 nucleotides read TGTGCCAGCACCCAGGGATTGGGGACTGAAGCTTTCTTT. It is translated as CASTQGLGTEAFF.

The genes are TRBV10-3 and TRBJ1-2; D may be TRBD1 (6 bases). Germline V gives CDR1 ENHRY, CDR2 SYGVKD. The V end was cut by 8 bases, the J end by 5 bases, with 9 bases between. The CDR3 is 11 residues long. CDR3 in DNA: TGTGCCATCGGACAGTCTTATGGCTACACCTTC. Protein product: CAIGQSYGYTF.

Note on this clone: Other nucleotide sequences in the sample specify the same CDR3. The V and J genes are TRBV10-3 and TRBJ1-2, with D perhaps TRBD1 (5 bases). V dropped 2 bases and J dropped 5 bases, with 6 bases sitting between them. CDR3 length: 12 amino acids. Germline V gene data show CDR1 as ENHRY and CDR2 as SYGVKD. The CDR3 region has the DNA TGTGCCATCAGTGAGCAGGGTTATGGCTACACCTTC. Translation: CAISEQGYGYTF.

CDR3 region: CASRELGGRQVYEQYF. In DNA form, the CDR3 reads TGCGCCAGCAGAGAGCTAGGGGGCCGACAGGTCTACGAGCAGTACTTC. The genes are TRBV5-1 and TRBJ2-7, with 7 positions matching TRBD1. CDR3 length: 16 residues. The germline V gene has CDR1 SGHRS and CDR2 YFSETQ. Unmatched junction bases numbered 14, after V lost 5 bases and J lost 3 bases.

This clone showed up just once. The J gene is TRBJ1-5, the V gene TRBV5-5; D is uncertain. V lost 4 bases, J lost 1 base, and 15 bases lay in between. Per germline, CDR1 SGHKS and CDR2 YYEKEE (reference sequence). The CDR3 is made up of 16 amino acids. The CDR3, as DNA: TGTGCCAGCAGCCTCACCTCCGCCCAGAGCAATCAGCCCCAGCATTTT. Amino acids: CASSLTSAQSNQPQHF.

The chain is built from TRBV5-5 and TRBJ2-7, with D uncertain. Germline-derived CDR1 and CDR2 are SGHKS and YYEKEE (reference sequence). This CDR3 contains 11 residues. Trimming pared 4 bases from V and 3 bases from J, leaving 5 bases between. CDR3 sequence: CASSPHYEQYF. The CDR3 DNA is TGTGCCAGCAGCCCACACTACGAGCAGTACTTC. The full variable domain, rest sourced from reference TRBV5-5 and TRBJ2-7, is DAGVTQSPTHLIKTRGQQVTLRCSPISGHKSVSWYQQVLGQGPQFIFQYYEKEERGRGNFPDRFSARQFPNYSSELNVNALLLGDSALYLCASSPHYEQYFGPGTRLTVT.

In its sample, this clone was seen a few times. The chain uses TRBV18 and TRBJ2-1, with TRBD2 identical over 7 bases. V gave up 2 bases and J gave up 5 bases; unmatched junction bases: 3. The CDR3 sequence is 14 residues long. Germline CDR1 KGHSH, CDR2 LQKENI. The CDR3 DNA reads as TGTGCCAGCTCACCAGGGCTAGCGGACAATGAGCAGTTCTTC. Protein product: CASSPGLADNEQFF.

This clone was counted once. V gene TRBV5-4 combines with J gene TRBJ2-3; weak D call: TRBD2 (6 bases). Germline V gene sequence: CDR1 SGHNT, CDR2 YYREEE (reference sequence). The CDR3 has 17 amino acids. The ends were cut back, 0 bases at V and 3 bases at J, with 17 bases in the middle. The CDR3 loop reads CASSLEGTVSRTDTQYF. The CDR3 region has the DNA TGTGCCAGCAGCTTGGAGGGGACTGTCTCACGGACAGATACGCAGTATTTT. The variable domain in full, completed from reference TRBV5-4 and TRBJ2-3, reads ETGVTQSPTHLIKTRGQQVTLRCSSQSGHNTVSWYQQALGQGPQFIFQYYREEENGRGNFPPRFSGLQFPNYSSELNVNALELDDSALYLCASSLEGTVSRTDTQYFGPGTRLTVL.

J is TRBJ1-1 and V is TRBV25-1, with D uncertain. Trimming took 2 bases from V and 1 from J, leaving 5 bases between them. Looked up from germline, CDR1 is MGHDK and CDR2 is SYGVNS. This CDR3 is 13 amino acids long. This chain's CDR3 is CASSEGRNTEAFF. CDR3 nucleotides: TGTGCCAGCAGTGAAGGCAGGAACACTGAAGCTTTCTTT.

J is TRBJ1-5 and V is TRBV6-1; the match to TRBD1 covers 9 bases. The V segment lost 4 bases and the J segment 3 bases; nucleotides outside the gene matches: 7. CDR1 and CDR2 from the germline V gene are MNHNS and SASEGT. There are 16 residues in the CDR3. Written as DNA, the CDR3 is TGTGCCAGCAGTGCCCAGGGGACAGGGATCAATCAGCCCCAGCATTTT. Its protein product is CASSAQGTGINQPQHF.

The genes are TRBV19 and TRBJ2-3; TRBD2 aligns across 12 bases. Germline V gives CDR1 LNHDA, CDR2 SQIVND (reference sequence). The V gene end was trimmed by 0 bases and the J gene end by 6 bases; junction bases not matched to a gene: 10. CDR3 length: 18 residues. CDR3: CASSIDPFRLAGGDTQYF. CDR3 DNA: TGTGCCAGTAGTATAGACCCTTTCCGGCTAGCGGGAGGGGATACGCAGTATTTT.

V usage is TRBV6-5 and J usage is TRBJ1-4; D may be TRBD1 (5 bases). V was clipped by 8 bases and J by 8 bases, with 18 bases between them. Germline CDR1 is MNHEY and CDR2 is SVGAGI. The CDR3 loop spans 14 amino acids. CDR3 nucleotides: TGTGCCAGCGGGGGGACGTTCCGCGGGGAAAAACTGTTTTTT. Amino acid sequence: CASGGTFRGEKLFF.

V usage is TRBV4-2 and J usage is TRBJ1-1; 8 bases fit TRBD1. V was clipped by 2 bases and J by 0 bases; unmatched bases: 2. From germline, CDR1 is LGHNA and CDR2 YNFKEQ. The CDR3 extends over 15 amino acids. In DNA, the CDR3 is TGTGCCAGCAGCCAATTGGGACAGGTGAACACTGAAGCTTTCTTT. It yields the protein CASSQLGQVNTEAFF.

This clone was picked up one time. The V call is TRBV29-1, the J call TRBJ1-3; a possible D gene is TRBD1 (5 bases). The CDR3 extends over 13 amino acids. Germline CDR1 and CDR2: SQVTM and ANQGSEA. The V gene lost 4 bases and the J gene lost 7 bases, with 14 bases spanning the gap. Here the CDR3 reads CSVVLGGKNTIYF. CDR3 bases: TGCAGCGTTGTGCTGGGGGGTAAGAACACCATATATTTT.

The V gene is TRBV24-1, the J gene TRBJ2-7, with 7 positions matching TRBD1. Germline V gives CDR1 KGHDR, CDR2 SFDVKD. This CDR3 has 13 amino acids. The ends lost 2 bases at V and 6 bases at J; junction bases unmatched: 3. The CDR3 protein is CATSDSTGVEQYF. DNA for the CDR3: TGTGCCACCAGTGATTCTACAGGGGTCGAGCAGTACTTC.

The J gene is TRBJ1-5, the V gene TRBV7-2; weak D call: TRBD1 (5 bases). This CDR3 spans 14 amino acids. The germline CDR1 and CDR2 sequences are SGHTA and FQGNSA. V shed 5 bases and J shed 2 bases, with 10 bases lying between them. Written as DNA, the CDR3 is TGTGCCAGCAGCAGCGACAGAGGCAATCAGCCCCAGCATTTT. Its protein product is CASSSDRGNQPQHF.

V usage is TRBV5-4 and J usage is TRBJ1-6, with D unclear. The germline CDR1 and CDR2 sequences are SGHNT and YYREEE (reference sequence). The CDR3 sequence is 12 residues long. The ends were cut back, 1 base at V and 9 bases at J, with 5 bases in the middle. CDR3 sequence: CASSLNSSPLHF. In DNA form, the CDR3 reads TGTGCCAGCAGCTTGAATAGTTCACCCCTCCACTTT.

The rearrangement links TRBV4-2 to TRBJ1-3, with D maybe TRBD1 (5 bases). The V end lost 0 bases, the J end lost 2 bases, and 11 bases lay between the germline ends. This CDR3 comprises 16 residues. The germline V gene has CDR1 LGHNA and CDR2 YNFKEQ. As DNA, the CDR3 is TGTGCCAGCAGCCAAGAAAAGGGGCAAGCTGGAAACACCATATATTTT. Protein: CASSQEKGQAGNTIYF.

The V call is TRBV18, the J call TRBJ1-1; the D gene is possibly TRBD1 (5 bases). There are 13 residues in the CDR3. CDR1 is KGHSH, CDR2 LQKENI, per germline. Between the trimmed V and J ends, which lost 0 bases and 10 bases, there was a span of 12 bases. Written as DNA, the CDR3 is TGTGCCAGCTCACCACCGGGAACAGGTGGAGCTTTCTTT. Amino acid sequence: CASSPPGTGGAFF. The complete variable domain, with remaining parts taken from reference TRBV18 and TRBJ1-1, reads NAGVMQNPRHLVRRRGQEARLRCSPMKGHSHVYWYRQLPEEGLKFMVYLQKENIIDESGMPKERFSAEFPKEGPSILRIQQVVRGDSAAYFCASSPPGTGGAFFGQGTRLTVV.

The CDR3 DNA follows: TGTGCCAGCAGCCAGCGGGACGCAAGTAATGAAAAACTGTTTTTT. Translation: CASSQRDASNEKLFF. The chain couples TRBV11-2 to TRBJ1-4, with D perhaps matching TRBD1 (5 bases). V shed 5 bases and J shed 4 bases, with 14 bases lying between them. This CDR3 is built from 15 residues. CDR1 and CDR2 (germline): SGHAT, FQNNGV.

The chain links TRBV12-3 or TRBV12-4 to TRBJ1-1; D uncertain. V lost 1 base and J 10 bases, leaving 13 bases between the germline ends. The CDR3 consists of 13 residues. The CDR3 is CASSLDYQRRAFF. Here the CDR3 DNA reads TGTGCCAGCAGTTTAGATTATCAGCGGCGAGCTTTCTTT.

This chain uses TRBV9 with TRBJ2-4, with D hard to call. The V gene's germline CDR1 is SGDLS and CDR2 YYNGEE. The CDR3 runs to 16 residues. Trimming pared 0 bases from V and 0 bases from J, leaving 10 bases between. The DNA for the CDR3 is TGTGCCAGCAGCGTAGACGCTAATGGAGCCAAAAACATTCAGTACTTC. It specifies CASSVDANGAKNIQYF. The full variable domain, in which reference TRBV9 and TRBJ2-4 provide the parts outside the CDR3, is DSGVTQTPKHLITATGQRVTLRCSPRSGDLSVYWYQQSLDQGLQFLIQYYNGEERAKGNILERFSAQQFPDLHSELNLSSLELGDSALYFCASSVDANGAKNIQYFGAGTRLSVL.